This record looks at one T cell receptor beta chain sequence and its context. Its specificity is unknown. This record belongs to a study of cytomegalovirus exposure and HLA in healthy donors. The wider study: There were roughly 120 million unique TCR beta sequences, drawn from about 179 million T cells, in an earlier analysis. Whole-study findings and limits: Earlier results showed most TCR beta V segments being productive about 87% or about 30% of the time.

Germline V gene data show CDR1 as SGHAT and CDR2 as FQNNGV. With 5 bases clipped from V and 2 bases from J, the junction kept 5 bases outside the gene matches. The CDR3 loop spans 15 amino acids. PCR employed 60 Vbeta and 13 Jbeta primers. Authors' processing steps: In a later analysis, 75 million to 95 million unique TCR beta chains included roughly 11 million shared by two or more donors. Clones were read by immunoSEQ multiplex PCR, and TCRdb kept only the in-frame ones, dropping some. The V and J calls and the clone size are those of that table, but D and trimming were determined from the DNA. The data contain over 150,000 clones, around 75% of them seen just once; the ten biggest clones take up 4.9%.

Sequencing was carried out using PBMCs. This clonotype was sampled from a male donor in good health and CMV-seronegative. The chain carries TRBV11-2 and TRBJ2-5, with TRBD2 identical over 10 bases. CDR3 amino acids: CASSRTSGRQETQYF. The DNA of the CDR3 is TGTGCCAGCAGCCGGACTAGCGGACGACAAGAGACCCAGTACTTC.